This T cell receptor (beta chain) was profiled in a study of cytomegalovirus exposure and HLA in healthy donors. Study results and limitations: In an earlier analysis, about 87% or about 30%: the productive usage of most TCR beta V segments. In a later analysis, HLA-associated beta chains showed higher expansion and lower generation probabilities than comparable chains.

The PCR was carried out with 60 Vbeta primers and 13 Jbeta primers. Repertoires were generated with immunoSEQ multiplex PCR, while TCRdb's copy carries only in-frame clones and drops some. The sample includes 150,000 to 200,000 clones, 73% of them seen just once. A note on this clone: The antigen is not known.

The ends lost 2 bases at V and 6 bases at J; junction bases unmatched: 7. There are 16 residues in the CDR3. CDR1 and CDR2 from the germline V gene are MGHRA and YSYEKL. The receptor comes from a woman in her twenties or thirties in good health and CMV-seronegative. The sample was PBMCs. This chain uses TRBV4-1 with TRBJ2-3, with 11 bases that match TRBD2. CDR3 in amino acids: CASSQTGTSGRDTQYF. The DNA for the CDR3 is TGCGCCAGCAGCCAAACCGGGACTAGCGGTCGGGATACGCAGTATTTT.